The 17 T cell receptor beta chains given below trace back to one sample, sequenced in a study of cytomegalovirus exposure and HLA in healthy donors. The PCR made use of 60 Vbeta and 13 Jbeta primers. The protocol was immunoSEQ multiplex PCR, while the TCRdb copy is restricted to in-frame clones and leaves out a portion. The table records about 96,000 clones, 65% to 85% of them present only once. Sequenced material: PBMCs. The origin of the receptors is a woman in her seventies in good health and CMV-seropositive.

Worth noting for this clone: A read error may account for a junction end that differs from germline. This chain joins TRBV19 and TRBJ1-5; 8 bases match TRBD1. Germline values: CDR1 LNHDA, CDR2 SQIVND (reference sequence). The CDR3 has 16 residues. The CDR3 here is CAGSMSRTGLNQPQHF. Here the CDR3 DNA reads TGTGCCGGTAGTATGTCCCGGACAGGGCTCAATCAGCCCCAGCATTTT.

The chain combines TRBV4-3 with TRBJ2-4; 10 bases map to TRBD2. Germline V CDR1 and CDR2: LGHNA, YSLEER. V trimming: 0 bases; J trimming: 0 bases; junction bases outside the gene matches: 11. This CDR3 comprises 20 residues. The DNA for the CDR3 is TGCGCCAGCAGCCAAGATCTCCGGACTAGCGGTAGTGTAGCCAAAAACATTCAGTACTTC. Protein: CASSQDLRTSGSVAKNIQYF.

This chain's CDR3 is CASSYSLELWEQFF. CDR3 bases: TGTGCCAGCAGTTACTCCCTCGAGTTGTGGGAGCAGTTCTTC. V usage is TRBV6-6 and J usage is TRBJ2-1; D call uncertain. CDR3 length equals 14 residues. Looked up from germline, CDR1 is MNHNY and CDR2 is SVGAGI (reference sequence). The ends were cut back, 0 bases at V and 10 bases at J, with 13 bases in the middle.

V usage is TRBV7-8 and J usage is TRBJ1-2; a possible D gene is TRBD1 (5 bases). This CDR3 is built from 18 residues. V was clipped by 5 bases and J by 4 bases, with 26 bases between them. Germline CDR1 reads SGHVS; CDR2 reads FQNEAQ. The chain's CDR3 is CASSLSGGVTPTIYGYTF. CDR3 nucleotides: TGTGCCAGCAGCCTCAGTGGAGGGGTCACCCCCACGATCTATGGCTACACCTTC.

The chain has TRBV6-1 and TRBJ1-5; unclear D gene. Trimming left V 1 base short and J 1 base short, with 8 bases between. CDR1 MNHNS and CDR2 SASEGT come from the germline V gene. The CDR3 totals 15 residues. The CDR3 is CASSEGSLSNQPQHF. The CDR3 DNA reads as TGTGCCAGCAGTGAAGGGAGTTTGAGCAATCAGCCCCAGCATTTT.

The V gene is TRBV5-4, the J gene TRBJ2-7; 11 nucleotides agree with TRBD2. The V and J ends lost 4 bases and 0 bases, in that order; junction bases with no gene match: 3. Looked up from germline, CDR1 is SGHNT and CDR2 is YYREEE (reference sequence). The length of the CDR3 is 15 residues. This CDR3 reads CASSPGLAGSYEQYF. The CDR3 DNA reads TGTGCCAGCAGCCCTGGACTAGCGGGCTCCTACGAGCAGTACTTC.

This chain links TRBV29-1 with TRBJ1-1; tentative D call: TRBD1 (6 bases). Trimming pared 3 bases from V and 1 base from J, leaving 9 bases between. The CDR3 is 13 residues long. Per germline, CDR1 SQVTM and CDR2 ANQGSEA. DNA for the CDR3: TGCAGCGTTGACCCGGGACAGAACACTGAAGCTTTCTTT. It translates to CSVDPGQNTEAFF. Complete variable domain (other parts from reference TRBV29-1 and TRBJ1-1): SAVISQKPSRDICQRGTSLTIQCQVDSQVTMMFWYRQQPGQSLTLIATANQGSEATYESGFVIDKFPISRPNLTFSTLTVSNMSPEDSSIYLCSVDPGQNTEAFFGQGTRLTVV.

This chain uses TRBV11-1 with TRBJ1-2; weak D call: TRBD1 (5 bases). The CDR3 consists of 13 residues. Trimming removed 5 bases at V and 2 bases at J, with 9 bases between. Looked up from germline, CDR1 is SGHAT and CDR2 is FQDESV (reference sequence). Here the CDR3 reads CASSPQGNYGYTF. CDR3 bases: TGTGCCAGCAGCCCCCAGGGCAACTATGGCTACACCTTC.

This sequence joins TRBV11-3 and TRBJ2-3; TRBD2 matches at 8 bases. The junction had 7 bases not matched to a gene; V was cut back by 3 bases and J by 5 bases. Germline CDR1 is SGHNT and CDR2 is YENEEA. This CDR3 region has 15 residues. Here the CDR3 DNA reads TGTGCCAGCAGCTTTACGGGAGGGCCGGGAGATACGCAGTATTTT. This codes for CASSFTGGPGDTQYF. Using reference TRBV11-3 and TRBJ2-3 for the parts outside the CDR3, the full variable domain is EAGVVQSPRYKIIEKKQPVAFWCNPISGHNTLYWYLQNLGQGPELLIRYENEEAVDDSQLPKDRFSAERLKGVDSTLKIQPAELGDSAVYLCASSFTGGPGDTQYFGPGTRLTVL.

This clone showed up just a few times. The chain joins TRBV11-2 to TRBJ2-5, with TRBD1 as a possible D gene (6 bases). The V gene's germline CDR1 is SGHAT and CDR2 FQNNGV. Trimming left V 1 base short and J 4 bases short, with 10 bases between. CDR3 size: 14 residues. The DNA for the CDR3 is TGTGCCAGCAGCTTAGTTGGGGGCTCAGAGACCCAGTACTTC. It specifies CASSLVGGSETQYF. The whole variable domain, remainder taken from reference TRBV11-2 and TRBJ2-5, is EAGVAQSPRYKIIEKRQSVAFWCNPISGHATLYWYQQILGQGPKLLIQFQNNGVVDDSQLPKDRFSAERLKGVDSTLKIQPAKLEDSAVYLCASSLVGGSETQYFGPGTRLLVL.

The chain uses TRBV5-1 and TRBJ1-4; D is perhaps TRBD1 (6 bases). The germline CDR1 and CDR2 sequences are SGHRS and YFSETQ. Trimming stripped 0 bases from V and 5 bases from J, with 14 bases between. CDR3 size: 16 residues. The CDR3 loop is CASSLGLTGKNEKLFF. The CDR3 nucleotides are TGCGCCAGCAGCTTGGGACTTACAGGGAAGAATGAAAAACTGTTTTTT.

The chain carries TRBV19 and TRBJ2-7, with 8 bases aligning to TRBD1. The CDR3 totals 12 residues. Germline CDR1 is LNHDA and CDR2 is SQIVND (reference sequence). V lost 8 bases to trimming and J lost 1 base; unmatched junction nucleotides: 1. The CDR3 DNA follows: TGTGCCAGTGGACAGGGTTCCTACGAGCAGTACTTC. Protein sequence: CASGQGSYEQYF. The variable domain in full, completed from reference TRBV19 and TRBJ2-7, reads DGGITQSPKYLFRKEGQNVTLSCEQNLNHDAMYWYRQDPGQGLRLIYYSQIVNDFQKGDIAEGYSVSREKKESFPLTVTSAQKNPTAFYLCASGQGSYEQYFGPGTRLTVT.

This clone was counted a few times. The chain joins TRBV5-5 to TRBJ2-7, with 10 bases that match TRBD1. The J segment lost 3 bases and the V segment lost 5 bases, leaving 5 bases of the junction unmatched. CDR1 SGHKS and CDR2 YYEKEE come from the germline V gene (reference sequence). This CDR3 comprises 14 residues. The CDR3 DNA reads TGTGCCAGCAGGTCCCGGGACAGGGGCTACGAGCAGTACTTC. Translated, it gives CASRSRDRGYEQYF.

V usage is TRBV5-1 and J usage is TRBJ2-5; D call uncertain. This CDR3 is 13 amino acids long. The V gene lost 0 bases and the J gene lost 5 bases, with 8 bases spanning the gap. Germline V lookup: CDR1 SGHRS, CDR2 YFSETQ. CDR3 region: CASSLGGEETQYF. CDR3 nucleotides: TGCGCCAGCAGCTTGGGCGGAGAGGAGACCCAGTACTTC. The whole variable domain, filled in from reference TRBV5-1 and TRBJ2-5, reads KAGVTQTPRYLIKTRGQQVTLSCSPISGHRSVSWYQQTPGQGLQFLFEYFSETQRNKGNFPGRFSGRQFSNSRSEMNVSTLELGDSALYLCASSLGGEETQYFGPGTRLLVL.

V is TRBV6-5 and J is TRBJ1-1, with no clear D. This CDR3 spans 15 amino acids. Trimming removed 7 bases from V and 0 bases from J, with 15 bases in between. Looked up from germline, CDR1 is MNHEY and CDR2 is SVGAGI. Here the CDR3 reads CASTAPTGMNTEAFF. The DNA of the CDR3 is TGTGCCAGCACCGCACCGACGGGAATGAACACTGAAGCTTTCTTT.

Concerning this clone: Other DNA sequences in the same sample also yield this CDR3. The chain combines TRBV20-1 with TRBJ2-5; tentative D call: TRBD2 (6 bases). CDR3 length: 11 residues. The V gene's germline CDR1 is DFQATT and CDR2 SNEGSKA (reference sequence). This CDR3 is CSAGGQETQYF. CDR3 sequence (DNA): TGCAGCGCCGGGGGACAAGAGACCCAGTACTTC.

The V and J genes are TRBV4-1 and TRBJ2-5, with D tentatively TRBD2 (6 bases). TRBJ2-7 explains the end of the DNA better; the J call may be wrong. This CDR3 has 15 residues. The germline V gene has CDR1 MGHRA and CDR2 YSYEKL. In DNA, the CDR3 is TGCGCCAGCAGCCATTTTAGCGGACCCTCCTACGAGCAGTACTTC. This gives the protein CASSHFSGPSYEQYF.